The clone carrying this TCR beta chain was counted once. V was trimmed by 0 bases and J by 13 bases, leaving 13 bases between them. Germline CDR1 is PRHDT and CDR2 is FYEKMQ (reference sequence). This CDR3 contains 13 residues. Per the original methods: Estimated nucleated cell counts came from reference gene primer amplification. Data came from immunoSEQ multiplex PCR; TCRdb stores just in-frame clones and leaves some out. V, J and clone size derive from that table, while D and trimming were established from the DNA sequence. The sample records around 250,000 clones, roughly four fifths being singletons. These data are taken from a study of blood T cell repertoires in COVID-19. Study at large: Sites across the United States, Italy and Spain contributed samples from acute and convalescent COVID-19. Sample material is recorded as cDNA or gDNA derived from T cells, B-cell-depleted T cells, or PBMCs.

This sequence was found in a young man who had recovered from COVID-19. This chain links TRBV13 with TRBJ2-1; D is perhaps TRBD1 (6 bases). Material: peripheral blood. CDR3 amino acids: CASSLGGQRGQFF. Written as DNA, the CDR3 is TGTGCCAGCAGCTTAGGCGGACAGCGAGGACAGTTCTTC.